This TCR beta chain derives from a study of early T cells in non-severe SARS-CoV-2 infection. Individual cDNA molecules carried attached unique molecular identifiers. Each CDR3 protein gets one entry after TCRdb re-called the 5' RACE reads with MiXCR. The profile shows fewer than 30,000 distinct CDR3 sequences, 6% to 7.5% of them singletons. This clonotype has ten or more counts. The germline gives CDR1 LNHDA, CDR2 SQIVND (reference sequence). V lost 1 base, J lost 4 bases, and 8 bases lay in between. There are 14 residues in the CDR3. Source: whole blood, taken at baseline. The receptor comes from an adult who was a healthcare worker with PCR-confirmed SARS-CoV-2 infection or an uninfected control (not recorded which). V usage is TRBV19 and J usage is TRBJ2-1, with D unresolved. CDR3 residues: CASSIGDGYNEQFF. The CDR3 DNA is TGTGCCAGTAGTATAGGAGACGGATACAATGAGCAGTTCTTC. The full variable domain, completed using reference TRBV19 and TRBJ2-1, is DGGITQSPKYLFRKEGQNVTLSCEQNLNHDAMYWYRQDPGQGLRLIYYSQIVNDFQKGDIAEGYSVSREKKESFPLTVTSAQKNPTAFYLCASSIGDGYNEQFFGPGTRLTVL.